Reported below is one T cell receptor beta chain. Its specificity is unknown. The data belong to a study of T cell responses to AZD1222 COVID-19 vaccine. TCRdb's table, derived via immunoSEQ multiplex PCR, lists solely in-frame clones and lacks some. The sample contains around 100,000 clones, around 90% of which appear only once. This CDR3 spans 19 amino acids. The V end lost 3 bases, the J end lost 0 bases, and 21 bases lay between the germline ends. CDR1 and CDR2 from the germline V gene are MDHEN and SYDVKM. Study-level results: Compared with day 0, the breadth and depth of the Spike-specific TCR repertoire rose significantly after two doses of AZD1222.

The receptor's source is an adult in good health. The genes are TRBV28 and TRBJ1-5; D is uncertain. The sample consisted of peripheral blood, taken on day 0 of AZD1222 vaccination. The CDR3 DNA reads TGTGCCAGCAGTTTCCCAACCCCCGGTGGCAGATATAGCAATCAGCCCCAGCATTTT. This gives the protein CASSFPTPGGRYSNQPQHF.